This entry features one T cell receptor beta chain sequence. Other DNA sequences in the sample encode the same CDR3. This sample was taken from a study of shared clonotypes between healthy human individuals. Using immunoSEQ multiplex PCR, the repertoire was profiled, and TCRdb retains in-frame clones only, with some absent. Among 2,500,000 or so clones listed, around 90% were seen once. The sequence came from a young man in good health. Some clones in this sample may be carry-over from other donors' samples. The sequenced sample was naive CD4+ T cells from PBMCs. Subset indicated: CD45RA+ positively selected.

CDR3 region: CASSFGREGGYTF. In DNA, the CDR3 is TGTGCCAGCAGCTTTGGCAGGGAGGGCGGCTACACCTTC. The chain recombines TRBV7-9 with TRBJ1-2; weak D call: TRBD1 (5 bases). CDR1 is SEHNR and CDR2 is FQNEAQ in the germline V gene (reference sequence). V gave up 3 bases and J gave up 8 bases, with 13 bases separating them. The CDR3 length is 13 residues.